The 6 T cell receptor beta chains presented below share a single source sample, sequenced in a study of high-grade serous ovarian cancer treatment subgroups. The tumor samples were collected prior to definitive surgery or chemotherapy. The table came from immunoSEQ multiplex PCR; TCRdb's copy has only in-frame clones and leaves some out. The table shows some 900 clones, with more than 75% occurring only once. The sequenced sample consisted of tumor tissue. These receptors all stem from a human donor with high-grade serous ovarian cancer.

The chain joins TRBV6-4 to TRBJ2-2, with TRBD2 matching over 12 bases. J gave up 3 bases and V 5 bases, and 4 bases lay outside the gene matches. The CDR3 length is 16 residues. Germline values: CDR1 MRHNA, CDR2 SNTAGT. The CDR3 sequence is CASSKTSGGHTGELFF. The DNA of the CDR3 is TGTGCCAGCAGTAAAACTAGCGGGGGGCACACCGGGGAGCTGTTTTTT.

This chain connects TRBV2 to TRBJ1-6, with D unresolved. Germline V gene data show CDR1 as SNHLY and CDR2 as FYNNEI. Trimming left V 2 bases short and J 0 bases short, with 5 bases between. The CDR3 loop spans 15 amino acids. CDR3 sequence: CASSELSSYNSPLHF. CDR3 coding DNA: TGTGCCAGCAGTGAACTGAGCTCCTATAATTCACCCCTCCACTTT. The full variable domain, with the rest looked up from reference TRBV2 and TRBJ1-6, is EPEVTQTPSHQVTQMGQEVILRCVPISNHLYFYWYRQILGQKVEFLVSFYNNEISEKSEIFDDQFSVERPDGSNFTLKIRSTKLEDSAMYFCASSELSSYNSPLHFGNGTRLTVT.

The chain carries TRBV5-1 and TRBJ2-1, with 7 bases fitting TRBD2. The germline V gene encodes CDR1 SGHRS and CDR2 YFSETQ. J gave up 5 bases and V 3 bases, and 8 bases lay outside the gene matches. CDR3 length: 15 amino acids. CDR3 bases: TGCGCCAGCAGCTCGACTAGCCCCCAAGACAATGAGCAGTTCTTC. This encodes CASSSTSPQDNEQFF.

J is TRBJ1-1 and V is TRBV15; D not certain. With 0 bases removed from V and 5 bases from J, the gap between germline ends came to 10 bases. CDR1 and CDR2 (germline): LNHNV, YYDKDF (reference sequence). The CDR3 extends over 14 amino acids. The CDR3 reads CATSREDFGTEAFF. CDR3 in DNA: TGTGCCACCAGCAGAGAGGATTTCGGAACTGAAGCTTTCTTT.

This rearrangement joins TRBV7-9 to TRBJ2-5; 8 bases map to TRBD1. Trimming cost V 5 bases and J 4 bases; bases outside gene matches: 6. The CDR3 covers 14 residues. Per the germline V gene, CDR1 is SEHNR and CDR2 is FQNEAQ (reference sequence). CDR3 loop: CASSTGGAGETQYF. In DNA, the CDR3 is TGTGCCAGCAGCACAGGGGGAGCGGGAGAGACCCAGTACTTC. The full variable domain, with the rest looked up from reference TRBV7-9 and TRBJ2-5, is DTGVSQNPRHKITKRGQNVTFRCDPISEHNRLYWYRQTLGQGPEFLTYFQNEAQLEKSRLLSDRFSAERPKGSFSTLEIQRTEQGDSAMYLCASSTGGAGETQYFGPGTRLLVL.

This sequence joins TRBV9 and TRBJ1-4; 9 bases fit TRBD1. The V gene's germline CDR1 is SGDLS and CDR2 YYNGEE. This CDR3 region has 15 residues. J lost 8 bases, V lost 4 bases, and 9 bases had no gene match. The CDR3 DNA follows: TGTGCCAGCAGCTCATGGACAGGGGTAGGAGAAAAACTGTTTTTT. Its translation is CASSSWTGVGEKLFF.